These T cell receptor beta chains were read from a single sample in a study of blood T cell repertoires in COVID-19. Clones were sequenced by immunoSEQ multiplex PCR, and TCRdb holds only the in-frame ones, with some missing. The table shows a few hundred thousand clones, with roughly 84% occurring only once. The sequenced material came from peripheral blood. Receptor source: a woman in her thirties or forties who had recovered from COVID-19. The CDR3 runs from the conserved cysteine through the conserved F or W. The D gene is left open where the match is weak. Size is omitted from some rows. Given values are once, few, many or a class for expanded clones.

TRBV19	TRBJ1-4	12	.	.	TGTGCCAGTAGTAGCGGAGTGGAAAAACTGTTTTTT	CASSSGVEKLFF
TRBV2	TRBJ1-1	15	.	.	TGTGCCAGCAGTGCCCATCAGGGGTTCGACACTGAAGCTTTCTTT	CASSAHQGFDTEAFF
TRBV5-1	TRBJ1-4	14	.	.	TGCGCCAGCAGCCTACAGGGAGCTAATGAAAAACTGTTTTTT	CASSLQGANEKLFF
TRBV15	TRBJ1-6	13	.	.	TGTGCCACCAGCCGGGGGAGCAACTCACCCCTCCACTTT	CATSRGSNSPLHF
TRBV28	TRBJ2-3	16	.	.	TGTGCCAGCAGTACTCGCCTGGGCAGGGCTTCAGATACGCAGTATTTT	CASSTRLGRASDTQYF
TRBV2	TRBJ1-6	14	few	TRBD1	TGTGCCAGCAGTTACAGGGGACCTAATTCACCCCTCCACTTT	CASSYRGPNSPLHF
TRBV6-5	TRBJ2-1	12	.	.	TGTGCCAGCGCGGAAAGCTACAATGAGCAGTTCTTC	CASAESYNEQFF
TRBV7-9	TRBJ1-4	14	once	TRBD1	TGTGCCAGCAGCTTAGTAGGACAGGTGGAAAAACTGTTTTTT	CASSLVGQVEKLFF
TRBV7-9	TRBJ1-4	14	.	TRBD1	TGTGCCAGCAGCTCGGGACAGGGGCATGAAAAACTGTTTTTT	CASSSGQGHEKLFF
TRBV6-5	TRBJ2-5	14	.	.	TGTGCCAGCAGTCAAACCCCTGTGCGGGAGACCCAGTACTTC	CASSQTPVRETQYF
TRBV2	TRBJ1-5	16	.	.	TGTGCCAGCAGTTTCGACAGCCGATATAGCAATCAGCCCCAGCATTTT	CASSFDSRYSNQPQHF
TRBV7-7	TRBJ2-5	15	.	.	TGTGCCAGCAGCCCCTCTCCGGGGACACAAGAGACCCAGTACTTC	CASSPSPGTQETQYF
TRBV7-6	TRBJ1-4	16	.	.	TGTGCCAGCAGCAAACTGGGGGGGGCAACTAATGAAAAACTGTTTTTT	CASSKLGGATNEKLFF
TRBV18	TRBJ1-1	15	once	TRBD1	TGTGCCAGCTCACCAGGGACAGGGACGAACACTGAAGCTTTCTTT	CASSPGTGTNTEAFF
TRBV15	TRBJ1-2	15	.	TRBD1	TGTGCCACCAGCAGAGCCTCAGGGACAGACTATGGCTACACCTTC	CATSRASGTDYGYTF
TRBV5-1	TRBJ1-5	13	.	TRBD1	TGCGCCAGCAGATCCGACAGGGATCAGCCCCAGCATTTT	CASRSDRDQPQHF
TRBV28	TRBJ2-3	17	.	TRBD2	TGTGCCAGCAGTTTAGTTACTAGCGGGGGCCCGGCAGATACGCAGTATTTT	CASSLVTSGGPADTQYF
TRBV2	TRBJ2-7	11	.	.	TGTGCCAGCAGTGGAGGCCTCGAGCAGTACTTC	CASSGGLEQYF
TRBV7-9	TRBJ2-5	14	.	.	TGTGCCAGCAGCTTAAACGGGGGCCAAGAGACCCAGTACTTC	CASSLNGGQETQYF
TRBV7-6	TRBJ1-4	16	.	TRBD1	TGTGCCAGCAGCACCCGCCTGACAGGGATTAGCGAAAAACTGTTTTTT	CASSTRLTGISEKLFF
TRBV5-6	TRBJ1-4	15	medium-sized	.	TGTGCCAGCAGCCGGCCAGGGATACCTAATGAAAAACTGTTTTTT	CASSRPGIPNEKLFF
TRBV6-5	TRBJ1-5	14	few	.	TGTGCCAGCAGTTCTTACTCCCCCGGGCAGCCCCAGCATTTT	CASSSYSPGQPQHF
TRBV5-1	TRBJ2-7	15	once	TRBD2	TGCGCCAGCAGCTTGGTGGCGGGGGGTTTGTACGAGCAGTACTTC	CASSLVAGGLYEQYF
TRBV6-5	TRBJ2-5	11	.	.	TGTGCCAGCCGGAGGCAAGAGACCCAGTACTTC	CASRRQETQYF
TRBV5-1	TRBJ2-3	13	.	TRBD1	TGCGCCAGCAGCCCCGGGACAGGCGATACGCAGTATTTT	CASSPGTGDTQYF
TRBV5-5	TRBJ2-3	16	few	TRBD1	TGTGCCAGCAGCTTTATAGACAGGGCTAATACAGATACGCAGTATTTT	CASSFIDRANTDTQYF
TRBV6-5	TRBJ1-5	13	few	.	TGTGCCAGCAGCACCAGATCCGATCAGCCCCAGCATTTT	CASSTRSDQPQHF
TRBV6-4	TRBJ1-6	13	.	.	TGTGCCAGCAGTGACTCGGGGCGATCACCCCTCCACTTT	CASSDSGRSPLHF
TRBV11-3	TRBJ1-1	12	.	.	TGTGCCAGCAGCCGTCTTAGCACTGAAGCTTTCTTT	CASSRLSTEAFF
TRBV2	TRBJ2-5	10	.	.	TGTGCCAGCCGGGTTGAGACCCAGTACTTC	CASRVETQYF
TRBV6-4	TRBJ1-1	15	.	TRBD1	TGTGCCAGCAGCGCCACCGAGACAGGGGGCACTGAAGCTTTCTTT	CASSATETGGTEAFF
TRBV28	TRBJ2-4	16	.	.	TGTGCCAGCAGTTTAGGTAGGACACTAGCCAAAAACATTCAGTACTTC	CASSLGRTLAKNIQYF
TRBV18	TRBJ2-6	15	.	.	TGTGCCAGCTCACCTGGCGGCTCTGGGGCCAACGTCCTGACTTTC	CASSPGGSGANVLTF
TRBV3-1/TRBV3-2	TRBJ2-3	16	.	TRBD2	TGTGCCAGCAGCCAATATAGCGGGGGGGCCGAAGATACGCAGTATTTT	CASSQYSGGAEDTQYF
TRBV7-2	TRBJ1-5	14	.	.	TGTGCCAGCAGCCAACGCGCCGGGAATCAGCCCCAGCATTTT	CASSQRAGNQPQHF
TRBV2	TRBJ1-1	16	once	.	TGTGCCAGCCTCTTTCGGTCAGGGATGGTGAACACTGAAGCTTTCTTT	CASLFRSGMVNTEAFF